Listed here is a single T cell receptor beta chain. Antigen specificity is unknown. This sample is part of a study of vaccination effects on CD4 cells after COVID-19. Study background: Viral peptide pools were used in the ViraFEST assay to expand antigen-specific CD4+ T cells, and sequencing came afterward. At 16 days and one week before vaccination, a couple of convalescent patients gave samples.

Libraries were prepared by immunoSEQ multiplex PCR; TCRdb keeps only in-frame clonotypes and omits some of them. In the table there are tens of thousands of clones, just over 70% of which are singletons. Study observations and caveats: Few convalescent patients were included, and no early post-infection timepoints were sampled. By a late point after vaccination, infection- and vaccine-induced clones had shrunk markedly through clonal contraction.

Culture proceeded for 9 to 11 days, and CD4+ T cells were then isolated. The CDR3 spans 18 residues. The germline V gene has CDR1 MDHEN and CDR2 SYDVKM. With 2 bases clipped from V and 3 bases from J, the junction kept 11 bases outside the gene matches. The origin of this receptor is a human donor who had a prior SARS-CoV-2 infection. The source was CD4+ T cells from PBMCs cultured without peptide, collected before COVID-19 vaccination. The chain joins TRBV28 to TRBJ2-1, with 9 nucleotides matching TRBD2. The CDR3 loop is CASSLNRALLAGYNEQFF. The CDR3 DNA sequence: TGTGCCAGCAGTTTAAATAGAGCGCTACTAGCGGGCTACAATGAGCAGTTCTTC.